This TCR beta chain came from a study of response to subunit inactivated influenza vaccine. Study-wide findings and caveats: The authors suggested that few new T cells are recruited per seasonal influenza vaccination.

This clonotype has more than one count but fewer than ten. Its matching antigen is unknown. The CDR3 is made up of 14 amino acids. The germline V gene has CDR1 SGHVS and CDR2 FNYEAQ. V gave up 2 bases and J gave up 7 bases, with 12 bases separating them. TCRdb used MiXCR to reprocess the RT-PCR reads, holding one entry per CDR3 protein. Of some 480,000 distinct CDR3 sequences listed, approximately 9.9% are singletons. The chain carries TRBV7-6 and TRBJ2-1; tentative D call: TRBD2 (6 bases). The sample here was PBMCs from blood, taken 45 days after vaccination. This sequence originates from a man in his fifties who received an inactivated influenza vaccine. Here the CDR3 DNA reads TGTGCCAGCAGCTTACGAGGAGGGAGGAATGAGCAGTTCTTC. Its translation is CASSLRGGRNEQFF.